Only a few counts were recorded for the clone carrying this TCR beta chain. Per sample, at least 5 micrograms of total RNA were extracted. The sample originates from a study of blood T cells in healthy people across ages. It was with a sample-barcoded 5' primer and a J-beta primer mix that a second PCR of about 6 to 12 cycles was run. A single record per CDR3 protein comes from TCRdb applying MiXCR to the 5' RACE reads. The sample contains approximately 1,700,000 distinct CDR3 sequences, roughly 43% of which appear only once. Sequences were obtained from blood. The sequence was obtained from a human donor in good health.

The DNA for the CDR3 is TGTGCCAGCAGCTTTATAGTTGGAAACCAGCGGGTTTATGGGATTTACGAGCAGTACTTC. Translated: CASSFIVGNQRVYGIYEQYF. The V call is TRBV7-9, the J call TRBJ2-7, with D possibly being TRBD2 (6 bases). Germline V lookup: CDR1 SEHNR, CDR2 FQNEAQ (reference sequence). V was pared by 3 bases and J by 4 bases, with 31 bases between. The CDR3 runs 20 residues.